This T cell receptor (beta chain) originates from a study of identical twins listed by TCRdb under 2016. Describing the broader study: To test whether fetal clonotypes persist, the study used deep sequencing on TCR alpha and beta repertoires from monozygotic twins, unrelated adults of various ages, and cord blood. Replicate twin experiments were performed at different times using different library preparation protocols to rule out contamination.

The library was built by means of 5' RACE. TCRdb records Illumina HiSeq 2000 as the sequencer. A universal primer binding site was added through template switching, and the final cDNA carried a unique molecular identifier so that TCR cDNA molecules could be counted accurately. First-strand cDNA for TCR alpha and beta chains was synthesized from specific primers in the conserved constant-segment region. To control for contamination, each cDNA library was double barcoded with a SMART-Mk sample barcode plus Illumina barcodes. TruSeq adapter sequences along with Illumina sample barcodes were introduced in two successive PCR steps. Sequencing of the TCR alpha and beta cDNA libraries was done on the Illumina HiSeq platform using custom primers. In the authors' own workflow: MiGEC processed the raw reads to extract unique molecular identifiers, while MiXCR was used to determine the CDR3 positions. For each individual, recombination models were inferred using an EM algorithm with the repgenHMM and IGoR tools. The tcR package in R was used for shared clonotype analysis, with sharing normalized by the product of cloneset sizes. To study raw recombination without the effects of thymic and clonal selection, out-of-frame nonproductive sequences were analyzed. TCRdb reworked the public reads: Q25 trimming with fastp, MiXCR clone assembly, productive beta chains retained. Rows matching on CDR3 protein sequence are summarized as one entry with the most common DNA and genes. The V and J calls were not made by the authors but by TCRdb's processing. In all, the sample holds approximately 670,000 distinct CDR3 sequences, and around 5.7% of those were seen once. The top ten clones comprise approximately 2% of the sample.

Broad study findings and their caveats: Abundant cord blood beta clonotypes had fewer insertions, young adult naive repertoires showed a similar but weaker trend, and memory repertoires showed no such trend. In beta out-of-frame sequences, excess twin sharing was weaker, because having fewer shared sequences lowered the signal-to-noise ratio. Zero-insertion analyses could be partly confounded by invariant T cells such as MAIT and iNKT, though diverse VJ usage argued against such confounding for most clonotypes. Compared with coincidental sharing between unrelated individuals, out-of-frame TCR alpha sequences shared between twins showed an excess of sequences with low generation probability. Because the same donors could not be followed over many years, the conclusions depended on cross-sectional statistical analysis. Out-of-frame TCR alpha sharing in monozygotic twins was systematically underestimated by recombination models, whereas sharing between unrelated individuals was in agreement with the recombination models.

V sheds 7 bases and J sheds 5 bases, leaving 14 bases between their ends. The CDR3 has 13 amino acids, counting the end cysteine and phenylalanine. Only the CDR3 DNA is retained, 39 bases long and in frame from the first base. Looking up the germline V gene yields CDR1 SGHAT and CDR2 FQNNGV. This clonotype has just a few counts. The clone's antigen remains unknown. No base qualities exist here, and no much larger clone lies one base off it. All donors were healthy Caucasians. The researchers also sequenced three unrelated adults who were not twins: a male aged 18 to 30, a male aged 50 to 60, and a female aged 50 to 60. Miltenyi CD45RO+ enrichment and human naive T-cell isolation kits were used to isolate memory (CD45RO+) and naive T cells from PBMC.

The rearranged chain carries TRBV11-2 and TRBJ1-1; TRBD1 could be the D gene, as 5 bases match. The receptor was derived from a young man in good health. The specimen sequenced was naive T cells sorted from blood. Per the publication, the cell subset or site label means: cells isolated with a human naive T-cell isolation kit. The DNA is as follows: TGTGCCAGCAATCTGGGGGGGAGTACTGAAGCTTTCTTT. Translated, this is CASNLGGSTEAFF.